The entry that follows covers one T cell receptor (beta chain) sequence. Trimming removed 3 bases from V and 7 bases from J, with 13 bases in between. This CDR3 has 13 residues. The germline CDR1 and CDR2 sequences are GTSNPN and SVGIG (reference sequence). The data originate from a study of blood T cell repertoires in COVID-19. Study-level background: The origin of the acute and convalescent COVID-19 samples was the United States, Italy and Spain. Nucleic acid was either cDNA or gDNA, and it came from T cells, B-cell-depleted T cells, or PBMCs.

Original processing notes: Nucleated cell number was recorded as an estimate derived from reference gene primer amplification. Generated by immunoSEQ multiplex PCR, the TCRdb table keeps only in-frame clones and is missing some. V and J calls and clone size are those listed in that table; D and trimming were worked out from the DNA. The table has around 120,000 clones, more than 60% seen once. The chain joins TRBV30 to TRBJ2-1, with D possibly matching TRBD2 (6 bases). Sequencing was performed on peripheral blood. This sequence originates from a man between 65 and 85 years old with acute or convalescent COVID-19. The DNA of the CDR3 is TGTGCCTGGAGCGAGGGACTGTCGAATGAGCAGTTCTTC. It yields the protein CAWSEGLSNEQFF.